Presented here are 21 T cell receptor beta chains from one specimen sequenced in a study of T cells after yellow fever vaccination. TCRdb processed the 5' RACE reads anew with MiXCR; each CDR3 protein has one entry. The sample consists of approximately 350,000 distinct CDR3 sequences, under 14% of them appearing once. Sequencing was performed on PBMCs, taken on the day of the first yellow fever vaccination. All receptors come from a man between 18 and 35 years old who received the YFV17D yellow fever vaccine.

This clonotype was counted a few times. The CDR3 spells CSARKVPVSYEQYV. DNA for the CDR3: TGCAGTGCTAGAAAAGTCCCGGTCTCCTACGAGCAGTACGTC. The chain has TRBV20-1 and TRBJ2-7, with no clear D. The V end was cut by 2 bases, the J end by 0 bases, with 11 bases between. Germline V gene data show CDR1 as DFQATT and CDR2 as SNEGSKA (reference sequence). The CDR3 runs to 14 residues.

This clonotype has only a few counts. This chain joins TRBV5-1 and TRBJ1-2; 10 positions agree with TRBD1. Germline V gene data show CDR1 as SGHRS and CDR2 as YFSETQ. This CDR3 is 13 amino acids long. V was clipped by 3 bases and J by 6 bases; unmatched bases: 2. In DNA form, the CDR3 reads TGCGCCAGCAGCTCCGGACAGGGGGATGGCTACACCTTC. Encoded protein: CASSSGQGDGYTF.

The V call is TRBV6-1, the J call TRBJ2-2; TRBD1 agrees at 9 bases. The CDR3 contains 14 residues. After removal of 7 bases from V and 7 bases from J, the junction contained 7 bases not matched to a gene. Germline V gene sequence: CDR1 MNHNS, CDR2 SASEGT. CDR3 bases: TGTGCCAGCACCCCGGGACAGGGTGACGGGGAGCTGTTTTTT. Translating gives CASTPGQGDGELFF.

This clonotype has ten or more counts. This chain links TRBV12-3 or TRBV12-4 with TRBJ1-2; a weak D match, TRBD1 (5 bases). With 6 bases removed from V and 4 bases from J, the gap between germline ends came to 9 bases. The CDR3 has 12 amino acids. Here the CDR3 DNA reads TGTGCCAGCAGAGCAGGGTCCTATGGCTACACCTTC. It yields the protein CASRAGSYGYTF.

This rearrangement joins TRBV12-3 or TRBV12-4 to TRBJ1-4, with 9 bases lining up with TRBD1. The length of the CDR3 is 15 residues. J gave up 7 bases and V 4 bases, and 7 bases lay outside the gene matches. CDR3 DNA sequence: TGTGCCAGCAGTTGGTGGGGACAGGGAGGTGAAAAACTGTTTTTT. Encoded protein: CASSWWGQGGEKLFF.

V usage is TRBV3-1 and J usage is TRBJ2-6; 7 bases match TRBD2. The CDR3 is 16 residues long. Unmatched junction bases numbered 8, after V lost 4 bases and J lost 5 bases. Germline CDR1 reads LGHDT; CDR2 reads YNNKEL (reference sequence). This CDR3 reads CASSREGARRANVLTF. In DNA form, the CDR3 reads TGTGCCAGCAGCCGGGAGGGAGCAAGGAGGGCCAACGTCCTGACTTTC.

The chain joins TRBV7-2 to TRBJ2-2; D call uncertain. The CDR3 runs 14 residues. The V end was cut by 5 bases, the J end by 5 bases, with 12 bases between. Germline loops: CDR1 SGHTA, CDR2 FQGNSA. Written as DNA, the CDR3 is TGTGCCAGCAGCCCTCGGCGAAGTACCGGGGAGCTGTTTTTT. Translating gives CASSPRRSTGELFF.

For the CDR3, the DNA is TGTGCCAGCAGTTTTGGCGGCGGGGAAGAGACCCAGTACTTC. Its protein is CASSFGGGEETQYF. The chain links TRBV12-3 or TRBV12-4 to TRBJ2-5; a weak D match, TRBD2 (6 bases). V was pared by 3 bases and J by 3 bases, with 11 bases between. This CDR3 has 14 amino acids.

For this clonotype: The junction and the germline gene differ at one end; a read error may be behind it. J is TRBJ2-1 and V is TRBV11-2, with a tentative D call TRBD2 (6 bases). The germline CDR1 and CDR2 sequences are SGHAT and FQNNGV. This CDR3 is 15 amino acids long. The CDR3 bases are TGTGCCAGCAGCTTAGATGCGGGGAATTTCAATGAGCGGTTCTTC. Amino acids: CASSLDAGNFNERFF.

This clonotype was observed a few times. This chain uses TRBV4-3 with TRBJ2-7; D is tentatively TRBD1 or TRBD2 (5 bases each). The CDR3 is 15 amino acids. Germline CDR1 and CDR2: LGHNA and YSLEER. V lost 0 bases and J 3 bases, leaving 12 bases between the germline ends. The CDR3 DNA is TGCGCCAGCAGCCAAGATCGGGGCAGCCTCTACGAGCAGTACGTC. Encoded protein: CASSQDRGSLYEQYV.

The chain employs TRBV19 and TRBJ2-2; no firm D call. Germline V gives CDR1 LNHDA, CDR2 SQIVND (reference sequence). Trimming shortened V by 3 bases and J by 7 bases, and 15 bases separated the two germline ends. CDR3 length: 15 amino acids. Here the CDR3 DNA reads TGTGCCAGTAGTATTGAGGCTCTGCGAGGCGGGGAGCTGTTTTTT. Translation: CASSIEALRGGELFF.

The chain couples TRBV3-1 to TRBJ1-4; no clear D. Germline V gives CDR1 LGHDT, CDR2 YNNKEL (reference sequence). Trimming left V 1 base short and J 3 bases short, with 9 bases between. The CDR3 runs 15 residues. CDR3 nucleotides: TGTGCCAGCAGCCAAGGACCCACAGCTAATGAAAAACTGTTTTTT. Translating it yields CASSQGPTANEKLFF.

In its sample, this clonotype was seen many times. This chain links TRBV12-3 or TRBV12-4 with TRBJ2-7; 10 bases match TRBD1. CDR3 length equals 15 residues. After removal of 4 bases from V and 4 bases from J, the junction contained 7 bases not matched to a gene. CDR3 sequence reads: CASSWTGGLGYEQYF. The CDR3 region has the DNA TGTGCCAGCAGTTGGACAGGGGGACTCGGGTACGAGCAGTACTTC.

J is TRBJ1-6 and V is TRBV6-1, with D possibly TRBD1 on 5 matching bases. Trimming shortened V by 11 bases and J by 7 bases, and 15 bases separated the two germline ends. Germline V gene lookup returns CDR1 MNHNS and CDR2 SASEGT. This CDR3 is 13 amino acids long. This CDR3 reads CAGGSDNNSPLHF. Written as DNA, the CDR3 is TGTGCCGGGGGATCGGACAACAATTCACCCCTCCACTTT.

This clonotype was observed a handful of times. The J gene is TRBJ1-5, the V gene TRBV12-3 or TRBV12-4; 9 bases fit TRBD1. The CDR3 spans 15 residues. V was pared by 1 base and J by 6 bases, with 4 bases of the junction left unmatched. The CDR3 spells CASSLGDRAGQPQHF. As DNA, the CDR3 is TGTGCCAGCAGTTTAGGGGACAGGGCAGGTCAGCCCCAGCATTTT.

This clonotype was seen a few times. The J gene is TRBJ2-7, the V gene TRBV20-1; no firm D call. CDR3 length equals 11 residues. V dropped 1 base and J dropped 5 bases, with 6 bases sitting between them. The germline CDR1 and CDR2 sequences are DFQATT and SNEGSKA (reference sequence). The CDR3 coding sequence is TGCAGTGCTAGAGGTGGTAACGAGCAGTACGTC. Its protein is CSARGGNEQYV.

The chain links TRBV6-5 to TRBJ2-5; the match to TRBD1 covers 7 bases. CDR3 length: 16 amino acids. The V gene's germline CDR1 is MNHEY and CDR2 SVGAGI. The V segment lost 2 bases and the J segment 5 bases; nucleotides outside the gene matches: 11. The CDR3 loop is CASSYNRDSLDETQYF. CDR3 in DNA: TGTGCCAGCAGTTACAATAGGGACAGTCTGGATGAGACCCAGTACTTC.

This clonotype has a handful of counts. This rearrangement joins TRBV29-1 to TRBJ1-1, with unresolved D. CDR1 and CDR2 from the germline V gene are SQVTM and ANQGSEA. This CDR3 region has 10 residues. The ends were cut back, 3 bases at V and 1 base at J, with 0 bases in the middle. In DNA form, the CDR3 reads TGCAGCGTTGAGAACACTGAAGCTTTCTTT. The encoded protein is CSVENTEAFF.

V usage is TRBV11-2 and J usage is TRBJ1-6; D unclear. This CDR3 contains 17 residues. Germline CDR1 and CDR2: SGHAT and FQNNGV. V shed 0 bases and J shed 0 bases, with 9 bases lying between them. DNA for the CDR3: TGTGCCAGCAGCTTAGACTCGTACACCTCCTATAATTCACCCCTCCACTTT. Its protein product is CASSLDSYTSYNSPLHF.

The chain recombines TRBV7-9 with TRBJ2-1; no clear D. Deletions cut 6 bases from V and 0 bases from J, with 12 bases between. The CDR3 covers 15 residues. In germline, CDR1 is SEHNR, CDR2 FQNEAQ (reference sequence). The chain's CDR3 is CASRKNGSSYNEQFF. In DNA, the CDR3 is TGTGCCAGCAGAAAGAACGGTAGCTCCTACAATGAGCAGTTCTTC.

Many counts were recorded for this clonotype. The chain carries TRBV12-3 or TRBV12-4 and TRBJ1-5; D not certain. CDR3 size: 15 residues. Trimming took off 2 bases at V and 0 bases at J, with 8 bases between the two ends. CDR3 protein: CASSLTLNSNQPQHF. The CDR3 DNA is TGTGCCAGCAGTTTAACATTGAATAGCAATCAGCCCCAGCATTTT.